The present T cell receptor (beta chain) was sequenced within a study of shared clonotypes between healthy human individuals. On sorted subsets, replicate PCRs used 150 to 250 ng DNA, or around 30,000 T cell genomes. Here immunoSEQ multiplex PCR was the method, and the copy in TCRdb shows in-frame clones only, minus some. Among more than 2,000,000 clones listed, roughly 92% were seen once. Findings of the study overall: Larger estimated richness was generally recorded for naive subsets relative to memory subsets. Sequencing depth was predicted to influence how clonotypes are shared among donors.

Germline V gene lookup returns CDR1 SGHTA and CDR2 FQGTGA. V was pared by 5 bases and J by 6 bases, with 6 bases of the junction left unmatched. There are 13 residues in the CDR3. In the case of this clone: Its antigen is not identified.

Sequenced: naive CD4+ T cells sorted from blood. Subset given: CD45RA+ positively selected. This clonotype was sampled from a man between 18 and 29 years old in good health. The chain couples TRBV7-3 to TRBJ1-1; 7 bases match TRBD1. Written as DNA, the CDR3 is TGTGCCAGCAGCCCAACAGGGGCGGCTGAAGCTTTCTTT. Translating it yields CASSPTGAAEAFF.